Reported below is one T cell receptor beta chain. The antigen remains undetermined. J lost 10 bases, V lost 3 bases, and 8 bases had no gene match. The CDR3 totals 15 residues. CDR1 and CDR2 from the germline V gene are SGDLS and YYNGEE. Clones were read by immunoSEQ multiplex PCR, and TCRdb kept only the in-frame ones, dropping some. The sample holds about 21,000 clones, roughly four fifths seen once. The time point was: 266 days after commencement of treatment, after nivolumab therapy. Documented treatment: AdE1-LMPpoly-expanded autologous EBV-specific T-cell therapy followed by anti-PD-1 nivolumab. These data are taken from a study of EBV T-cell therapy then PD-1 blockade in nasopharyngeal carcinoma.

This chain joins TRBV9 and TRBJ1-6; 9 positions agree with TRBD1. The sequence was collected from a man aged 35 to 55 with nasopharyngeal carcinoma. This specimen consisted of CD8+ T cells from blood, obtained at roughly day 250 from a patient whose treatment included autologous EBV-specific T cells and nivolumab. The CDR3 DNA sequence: TGTGCCAGCAGCGCGGACAGGGGTATAGAGTCACCCCTCCACTTT. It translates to CASSADRGIESPLHF.